The 28 T cell receptor beta chains presented below share a single source sample, sequenced in a study of Graves' ophthalmopathy and Graves' hyperthyroidism. The sequenced template was RNA, covering the TCR beta CDR3 region. First-round RT-PCR employed HTBI primers, with a second-round multiplex PCR after it. TCRdb used MiXCR to reprocess the multiplex PCR reads, holding one entry per CDR3 protein. Here the sample spans about 500,000 distinct CDR3 sequences, approximately 15% being singletons. Sample: blood. These TCRs come from a woman aged 30 to 39 with Graves' ophthalmopathy.

The sample holds many counts of this clonotype. The genes are TRBV12-3 or TRBV12-4 and TRBJ1-2, with D uncertain. This CDR3 is 13 amino acids long. With 6 bases removed from V and 8 bases from J, the gap between germline ends came to 16 bases. The chain's CDR3 is CASSHGLRGGYTF. The CDR3 DNA is TGTGCCAGCAGCCACGGGCTGCGTGGCGGCTACACCTTC.

This clonotype was counted many times. The genes are TRBV28 and TRBJ1-5; perhaps TRBD1 as D (6 bases). Looked up from germline, CDR1 is MDHEN and CDR2 is SYDVKM. With 6 bases removed from V and 2 bases from J, the gap between germline ends came to 17 bases. The CDR3 has 16 amino acids. As DNA, the CDR3 is TGTGCCAGCAGATACAGGGATAGGAGTGGCAATCAGCCCCAGCATTTT. It encodes CASRYRDRSGNQPQHF.

This clonotype was detected ten times or more. V usage is TRBV5-1 and J usage is TRBJ1-1, with D uncertain. The germline V gene encodes CDR1 SGHRS and CDR2 YFSETQ. The CDR3 consists of 13 residues. The V and J ends lost 4 bases and 1 base respectively, with 8 bases between them. The CDR3 DNA sequence: TGCGCCAGCAGCAAGGACCCGAACACTGAAGCTTTCTTT. It yields the protein CASSKDPNTEAFF.

This clonotype was seen ten or more times. The CDR3, as DNA: TGTGCCAGCAGTCAAAGGGTTTATGGTGCGGAGACCCAGTACTTC. It encodes CASSQRVYGAETQYF. The chain has TRBV27 and TRBJ2-5; D not resolved. The CDR3 sequence is 15 residues long. The ends were cut back, 5 bases at V and 5 bases at J, with 18 bases in the middle. CDR1 and CDR2 (germline): MNHEY, SMNVEV (reference sequence).

This clonotype was counted at least ten times. The chain couples TRBV4-2 to TRBJ1-2; maybe TRBD1 (5 bases). The germline V gene has CDR1 LGHNA and CDR2 YNFKEQ. V was clipped by 3 bases and J by 2 bases, with 28 bases between them. The CDR3 is made up of 20 amino acids. The CDR3 sequence: CASSHPGRPGLFTSNYGYTF. In DNA, the CDR3 is TGTGCCAGCAGCCACCCAGGGCGTCCCGGACTCTTCACCTCCAACTATGGCTACACCTTC.

The chain is built from TRBV7-2 and TRBJ2-5; 10 bases match TRBD1. The CDR3 totals 15 residues. V shed 2 bases, J shed 4 bases, and the junction held 4 bases outside the gene matches. CDR1 and CDR2 from the germline V gene are SGHTA and FQGNSA. CDR3 DNA: TGTGCCAGCAGCTTAAACCGGGACAGGGGAGAGACCCAGTACTTC. This gives the protein CASSLNRDRGETQYF. The full variable domain, its missing parts supplied by reference TRBV7-2 and TRBJ2-5, is GAGVSQSPSNKVTEKGKDVELRCDPISGHTALYWYRQSLGQGLEFLIYFQGNSAPDKSGLPSDRFSAERTGGSVSTLTIQRTQQEDSAVYLCASSLNRDRGETQYFGPGTRLLVL.

This clonotype was counted many times. The V gene is TRBV2, the J gene TRBJ2-7; the match to TRBD1 covers 8 bases. V was pared by 1 base and J by 5 bases, with 7 bases of the junction left unmatched. This CDR3 comprises 15 residues. CDR1 is SNHLY, CDR2 FYNNEI, per germline. The CDR3 nucleotides are TGTGCCAGCAGTGAAGTCCGGACAGGGAGCCACGAGCAGTACTTC. The encoded protein is CASSEVRTGSHEQYF.

The chain recombines TRBV12-3 or TRBV12-4 with TRBJ2-5, with D possibly matching TRBD2 (5 bases). The germline V and J ends were trimmed by 3 bases and 7 bases, with 12 bases remaining between them. This CDR3 is 13 amino acids long. CDR3 sequence: CASSFSGRGTQYF. Written as DNA, the CDR3 is TGTGCCAGCAGTTTCTCGGGGAGAGGGACCCAGTACTTC.

This clonotype was seen many times. The chain has TRBV28 and TRBJ2-5; no firm D call. Germline V gene lookup returns CDR1 MDHEN and CDR2 SYDVKM. The CDR3 contains 15 residues. The ends were cut back, 6 bases at V and 5 bases at J, with 19 bases in the middle. The CDR3 loop reads CASSKLRPPTETQYF. Written as DNA, the CDR3 is TGTGCCAGCAGCAAGCTGCGACCACCGACGGAGACCCAGTACTTC.

This clonotype was observed at least ten times. The chain couples TRBV19 to TRBJ2-2, with 16 bases matching TRBD2. Germline V gives CDR1 LNHDA, CDR2 SQIVND (reference sequence). This CDR3 contains 18 residues. The trim removed 3 bases at V and 6 bases at J, leaving 7 bases unmatched. The CDR3 DNA is TGTGCCAGTAGTATCACCGGGACTAGCGGGAGGGCCTCCGGGGAGCTGTTTTTT. It encodes CASSITGTSGRASGELFF.

This clonotype has ten or more counts. This rearrangement joins TRBV5-1 to TRBJ1-1; a weak D match, TRBD1 (5 bases). This CDR3 comprises 14 residues. V lost 4 bases and J lost 0, with 10 bases in between. The V gene's germline CDR1 is SGHRS and CDR2 YFSETQ. CDR3 bases: TGCGCCAGCAGCCACGGGACGGTGAACACTGAAGCTTTCTTT. It encodes CASSHGTVNTEAFF.

This clonotype was observed at least ten times. The chain couples TRBV12-3 or TRBV12-4 to TRBJ2-3; 11 positions agree with TRBD2. The CDR3 extends over 16 amino acids. Trimming took 5 bases from V and 2 from J; bases not matched to a gene: 6. CDR3 sequence reads: CASSRGLADHTDTQYF. In nucleotides, the CDR3 is TGTGCCAGCAGTCGGGGACTAGCGGACCACACAGATACGCAGTATTTT.

This clonotype was counted many times. CDR3 region: CASRTNTGELFF. For the CDR3, the DNA is TGTGCCAGCAGAACGAACACCGGGGAGCTGTTTTTT. V is TRBV6-1 and J is TRBJ2-2, with unresolved D. This CDR3 spans 12 amino acids. V shed 6 bases and J shed 0 bases, with 2 bases lying between them. Germline V gives CDR1 MNHNS, CDR2 SASEGT.

As for this clonotype: Being one base from a much bigger clone, this may be a read error. The rearrangement links TRBV6-5 to TRBJ1-2; D call uncertain. The CDR3 is made up of 14 amino acids. The V and J ends lost 0 bases and 4 bases respectively, with 9 bases between them. Germline CDR1 and CDR2: MNHEY and SVGAGI. CDR3 in DNA: TGTGCCAGCAGTTACTCGAGGTCGGGCTATGGCTACACCTTC. Encoded protein: CASSYSRSGYGYTF.

The sample holds many counts of this clonotype. The chain is built from TRBV30 and TRBJ1-6; the D is unclear. Trimming took off 4 bases at V and 0 bases at J, with 7 bases between the two ends. The CDR3 has 14 residues. Germline lookup yields CDR1 GTSNPN and CDR2 SVGIG (reference sequence). The CDR3 spells CAWMRSSYNSPLHF. CDR3 nucleotides: TGTGCCTGGATGAGAAGCTCCTATAATTCACCCCTCCACTTT.

The rearrangement joins TRBV2 to TRBJ2-2, with 9 nucleotides matching TRBD2. This CDR3 has 16 amino acids. Germline CDR1 SNHLY, CDR2 FYNNEI. V lost 2 bases to trimming and J lost 1 base; unmatched junction nucleotides: 2. The CDR3: CASSEFSGRNTGELFF. CDR3 coding DNA: TGTGCCAGCAGTGAATTTAGCGGGAGGAACACCGGGGAGCTGTTTTTT.

This clonotype has only a few counts. This sequence joins TRBV30 and TRBJ2-7, with 10 bases that match TRBD1. Losses at the gene ends were 4 bases for V and 4 bases for J; bases not matched to a gene: 7. The CDR3 extends over 14 amino acids. Germline loops: CDR1 GTSNPN, CDR2 SVGIG (reference sequence). For the CDR3, the DNA is TGTGCCTGGAAGGCGGACAGGGGGAATTACGAGCAGTACTTC. Translated: CAWKADRGNYEQYF.

The chain employs TRBV28 and TRBJ1-2; D remains ambiguous. This CDR3 has 13 residues. Germline lookup yields CDR1 MDHEN and CDR2 SYDVKM. V was pared by 3 bases and J by 4 bases, with 9 bases between. Written as DNA, the CDR3 is TGTGCCAGCAGTTTGCGGGAGATCTATGGCTACACCTTC. Translation: CASSLREIYGYTF.

V gene TRBV18 combines with J gene TRBJ2-2; 9 bases align to TRBD1. The V gene end was trimmed by 5 bases and the J gene end by 4 bases; junction bases not matched to a gene: 8. This CDR3 region has 16 residues. Germline lookup yields CDR1 KGHSH and CDR2 LQKENI. CDR3 loop: CASSSTGQGITGELFF. The CDR3 DNA reads as TGTGCCAGCTCATCCACGGGACAGGGAATCACCGGGGAGCTGTTTTTT.

This clonotype was counted many times. The chain has TRBV25-1 and TRBJ2-7; D gene unclear. The germline V and J ends were trimmed by 4 bases and 3 bases, with 4 bases remaining between them. The CDR3 has 11 amino acids. Germline V CDR1 and CDR2: MGHDK, SYGVNS. For the CDR3, the DNA is TGTGCCAGCAGTGTCTTCTACGAGCAGTACTTC. This sequence encodes CASSVFYEQYF.

This clonotype was seen repeatedly, ten times or more. CDR3 DNA sequence: TGTGCCAGCAGTCCGACAGGGAACACTGAAGCTTTCTTT. It specifies CASSPTGNTEAFF. The chain employs TRBV12-3 or TRBV12-4 and TRBJ1-1; D may be TRBD1 (6 bases). V was clipped by 5 bases and J by 1 base, with 8 bases between them. This CDR3 has 13 residues.

This clonotype was found many times. This chain connects TRBV5-5 to TRBJ1-1; unclear D gene. Germline CDR1 SGHKS, CDR2 YYEKEE (reference sequence). This CDR3 has 14 amino acids. V lost 3 bases and J 3 bases, leaving 12 bases between the germline ends. The DNA of the CDR3 is TGTGCCAGCAGCTCGATCTACGGGTACACTGAAGCTTTCTTT. It specifies CASSSIYGYTEAFF.

This chain uses TRBV18 with TRBJ1-1; 10 bases align to TRBD1. The CDR3 spans 15 residues. The V segment lost 3 bases and the J segment 5 bases; nucleotides outside the gene matches: 6. Germline assignment: CDR1 KGHSH and CDR2 LQKENI. The CDR3 coding sequence is TGTGCCAGCTCACCCCGACAGGGGGCATGGACTGAAGCTTTCTTT. Translation gives CASSPRQGAWTEAFF.

This clonotype was seen many times. An end of the junction differs from the germline gene, which may be a read error. The DNA of the CDR3 is TGTGCCAGCAGCTTAGCCGGGACGGTCTCCTACGAGCAGTACTTC. It is translated as CASSLAGTVSYEQYF. The chain combines TRBV5-1 with TRBJ2-7; D could derive from TRBD1 or TRBD2 (5 bases each). The length of the CDR3 is 15 residues. Germline loops: CDR1 SGHRS, CDR2 YFSETQ. The variable domain in full, with the rest retrieved from reference TRBV5-1 and TRBJ2-7, is KAGVTQTPRYLIKTRGQQVTLSCSPISGHRSVSWYQQTPGQGLQFLFEYFSETQRNKGNFPGRFSGRQFSNSRSEMNVSTLELGDSALYLCASSLAGTVSYEQYFGPGTRLTVT.

V usage is TRBV5-8 and J usage is TRBJ1-6; tentative D call: TRBD1 (5 bases). Trimming removed 0 bases from V and 7 bases from J, with 11 bases in between. The CDR3 has 15 amino acids. Germline loops: CDR1 SGHTS, CDR2 YDEGEE. Here the CDR3 DNA reads TGTGCCAGCAGCTTGGAGGGACGGCAAAATTCACCCCTCCACTTT. This gives the protein CASSLEGRQNSPLHF.

On this clonotype itself: A much larger clone lies one base from this, so it may be a read error. The chain combines TRBV10-3 with TRBJ1-1; D remains unclear. The CDR3 has 15 residues. Per germline, CDR1 ENHRY and CDR2 SYGVKD. Here the CDR3 reads CASSEPTRWNTEACF. CDR3 nucleotides: TGTGCCAGCAGTGAGCCGACAAGGTGGAACACTGAAGCTTGCTTT.

This clonotype was counted many times. The rearrangement links TRBV29-1 to TRBJ2-7; D tentatively reads TRBD1 or TRBD2 (5 bases each). Trimming stripped 7 bases from V and 7 bases from J, with 26 bases between. The CDR3 covers 15 residues. Germline-derived CDR1 and CDR2 are SQVTM and ANQGSEA. For the CDR3, the DNA is TGCAGCGGTGCCAATTACCGGGGCAGCACGGGAGAGCAGTACTTC. This sequence encodes CSGANYRGSTGEQYF.

The table lists this clonotype with many counts. J is TRBJ2-2 and V is TRBV12-3 or TRBV12-4; no definite D call. The V end lost 2 bases, the J end lost 5 bases, and 12 bases lay between the germline ends. The CDR3 is 15 residues long. Here the CDR3 reads CASSLPPDLTGELFF. The CDR3 DNA is TGTGCCAGCAGTTTACCCCCTGACCTAACCGGGGAGCTGTTTTTT.